This T cell receptor (beta chain) was recovered during a study of T cell responses to AZD1222 COVID-19 vaccine. Trimming removed 0 bases from V and 3 bases from J, with 13 bases in between. Germline V gene lookup returns CDR1 SGHKS and CDR2 YYEKEE (reference sequence). The CDR3 runs 15 residues. Clones were sequenced by immunoSEQ multiplex PCR, and TCRdb holds only the in-frame ones, with some missing. The repertoire holds fewer than 120,000 clones, with around nine tenths as singletons. The starting material was peripheral blood, obtained 28 days after the second AZD1222 dose. V is TRBV5-5 and J is TRBJ2-7; no firm D call. This sequence originates from an adult who received the AZD1222 COVID-19 vaccine. In nucleotides, the CDR3 is TGTGCCAGCAGCTTGGCGGGTAGTGGCCGCTACGAGCAGTACTTC. Its protein is CASSLAGSGRYEQYF.